Included here is one T cell receptor beta chain sequence, with context. Antigen unknown. These data come from a study of Graves' ophthalmopathy and Graves' hyperthyroidism. Study-level findings and limits: For separating ophthalmopathy from stable hyperthyroidism, a 13-signature model gave approximately 90% sensitivity and about 80% specificity.

Germline CDR1 is MDHEN and CDR2 is SYDVKM. The ends lost 6 bases at V and 3 bases at J; junction bases unmatched: 11. There are 16 residues in the CDR3. TCR beta CDR3 regions were amplified from RNA transcripts. In the first round, RT-PCR was carried out with HTBI primers, and a multiplex PCR formed the second round. TCRdb re-called the multiplex PCR reads with MiXCR, one entry per CDR3 protein. The sample lists roughly 420,000 distinct CDR3 sequences, 21% occurring once. Material: peripheral blood. The chain is built from TRBV28 and TRBJ2-7, with 10 bases identical to TRBD2. The TCR sequence derives from a woman under 30 with stable Graves' hyperthyroidism. The DNA for the CDR3 is TGTGCCAGCAGCCGAACCGGGACTAGCGAAAACTACGAGCAGTACTTC. Protein product: CASSRTGTSENYEQYF.